These 14 T cell receptor beta chains share one sample of origin, sequenced in a study of blood T cells in healthy people across ages. A second PCR, run for about 6 to 12 cycles, used a sample-barcoded 5' primer plus a J-beta primer mix. TCRdb reprocessed the 5' RACE reads via MiXCR and lists one record per CDR3 protein. The sample contains some 1.4 million distinct CDR3 sequences, about 40% of which appear only once. The sample comprised blood. The receptors derive from a woman between 18 and 29 years old in good health.

This clonotype was seen many times. An end of the junction does not agree with germline; a read error may underlie this. The chain uses TRBV12-3 or TRBV12-4 and TRBJ1-1, with TRBD1 matching 9 bases. The CDR3 sequence is 14 residues long. As DNA, the CDR3 is TGCGCCAGCAGCTCTGGACAGGGGAGTACTGAAGCTTTCTTT. Its protein product is CASSSGQGSTEAFF.

V is TRBV7-7 and J is TRBJ2-1; tentatively, D is TRBD1 (6 bases). This CDR3 is 14 amino acids long. Trimming stripped 6 bases from V and 6 bases from J, with 15 bases between. CDR1 and CDR2 (germline): SSHAT, FNYEAQ (reference sequence). The CDR3 bases are TGTGCCAGCAGTTTGGACAGAACCCTCAATGAGCAGTTCTTC. Its translation is CASSLDRTLNEQFF.

The V call is TRBV7-9, the J call TRBJ2-7; 7 bases map to TRBD1. V was pared by 4 bases and J by 2 bases, with 8 bases of the junction left unmatched. In germline, CDR1 is SEHNR, CDR2 FQNEAQ (reference sequence). The CDR3 length is 15 residues. The CDR3 loop reads CASSSPTGPTYEQYF. The CDR3, as DNA: TGTGCCAGCAGCTCCCCGACAGGGCCTACCTACGAGCAGTACTTC.

There are a few counts of this clonotype. The CDR3 protein is CSVGGWTGLADTIASYNEQFF. The CDR3 bases are TGCAGCGTCGGGGGCTGGACCGGACTAGCGGACACAATCGCCTCCTACAATGAGCAGTTCTTC. The J gene is TRBJ2-1, the V gene TRBV29-1, with 10 bases that match TRBD2. CDR1 is SQVTM, CDR2 ANQGSEA, per germline. CDR3 length equals 21 residues. The V and J ends lost 6 bases and 0 bases, in that order; junction bases with no gene match: 23.

The V gene is TRBV2, the J gene TRBJ2-5; 7 positions match TRBD2. Trimming took 6 bases from V and 1 from J; bases not matched to a gene: 8. The CDR3 extends over 15 amino acids. Germline V CDR1 and CDR2: SNHLY, FYNNEI. The CDR3 is CASRPLAVFQETQYF. DNA of the CDR3: TGTGCCAGCAGGCCCCTAGCGGTATTCCAAGAGACCCAGTACTTC. The whole variable domain, remainder taken from reference TRBV2 and TRBJ2-5, is EPEVTQTPSHQVTQMGQEVILRCVPISNHLYFYWYRQILGQKVEFLVSFYNNEISEKSEIFDDQFSVERPDGSNFTLKIRSTKLEDSAMYFCASRPLAVFQETQYFGPGTRLLVL.

This clonotype was detected a few times. The DNA for the CDR3 is TGCAGCGTTGCCCAGACCTACGAGCAGTACTTC. Residues: CSVAQTYEQYF. The V gene is TRBV29-1, the J gene TRBJ2-7; D is ambiguous. The CDR3 is 11 residues long. In germline, CDR1 is SQVTM, CDR2 ANQGSEA. V lost 4 bases to trimming and J lost 2 bases, with 6 bases between them.

Only a few counts were recorded for this clonotype. V is TRBV7-2 and J is TRBJ2-1; the D call may be TRBD1 or TRBD2 (6 bases each). Germline V CDR1 and CDR2: SGHTA, FQGNSA. CDR3 length: 16 residues. The V and J ends lost 1 base and 2 bases respectively, with 12 bases between them. The CDR3 bases are TGTGCCAGCAGCTTAGTGGGGGGCCGGACCTACAATGAGCAGTTCTTC. It encodes CASSLVGGRTYNEQFF.

The chain uses TRBV20-1 and TRBJ2-5, with 10 bases identical to TRBD2. The germline gives CDR1 DFQATT, CDR2 SNEGSKA (reference sequence). Trimming removed 3 bases from V and 11 bases from J; junction bases left unmatched: 18. CDR3 length equals 16 residues. This chain's CDR3 is CSASFPAGGLYNEQYF. As DNA, the CDR3 is TGCAGTGCTAGTTTCCCAGCGGGAGGGCTTTACAATGAGCAGTACTTC.

This clonotype occurred a few times. This sequence joins TRBV9 and TRBJ2-3; the D call may be TRBD1 or TRBD2 (5 bases each). Trimming stripped 4 bases from V and 1 base from J, with 16 bases between. The CDR3 has 16 amino acids. Germline lookup yields CDR1 SGDLS and CDR2 YYNGEE. In nucleotides, the CDR3 is TGTGCCAGCAGCCCCGGTGGGGGAGCGGGCACAGATACGCAGTATTTT. Amino acid sequence: CASSPGGGAGTDTQYF. The variable domain in full, completed from reference TRBV9 and TRBJ2-3, reads DSGVTQTPKHLITATGQRVTLRCSPRSGDLSVYWYQQSLDQGLQFLIQYYNGEERAKGNILERFSAQQFPDLHSELNLSSLELGDSALYFCASSPGGGAGTDTQYFGPGTRLTVL.

The chain combines TRBV4-2 with TRBJ1-5; no reliable D call. CDR3 length: 13 amino acids. Germline-derived CDR1 and CDR2 are LGHNA and YNFKEQ. V was trimmed by 0 bases and J by 5 bases, leaving 5 bases between them. Here the CDR3 reads CASSQDLDQPQHF. CDR3 DNA: TGTGCCAGCAGCCAAGATCTGGATCAGCCCCAGCATTTT.

The chain has TRBV4-1 and TRBJ1-2, with 7 bases that match TRBD1. Germline V gene data show CDR1 as MGHRA and CDR2 as YSYEKL. Germline trimming cut 3 bases from V and 3 bases from J; bases unmatched to any gene: 7. The CDR3 runs to 15 residues. The CDR3 coding sequence is TGCGCCAGCAGCCACACAGGGGAGTGGTACTATGGCTACACCTTC. Its translation is CASSHTGEWYYGYTF.

V gene TRBV2 combines with J gene TRBJ1-2, with unresolved D. Germline CDR1 reads SNHLY; CDR2 reads FYNNEI. Trimming pared 6 bases from V and 8 bases from J, leaving 10 bases between. CDR3 length equals 11 residues. For the CDR3, the DNA is TGTGCCAGCAGCCCCGTCAGAGGCTACACCTTC. It specifies CASSPVRGYTF.

V is TRBV9 and J is TRBJ2-5; TRBD1 agrees at 8 bases. From germline, CDR1 is SGDLS and CDR2 YYNGEE. The CDR3 totals 15 residues. J gave up 2 bases and V 6 bases, and 9 bases lay outside the gene matches. Here the CDR3 reads CASNRGQGGQETQYF. The DNA of the CDR3 is TGTGCCAGCAACCGAGGACAGGGTGGACAAGAGACCCAGTACTTC.

A few counts support this clonotype. V usage is TRBV4-1 and J usage is TRBJ2-5; 13 bases line up with TRBD2. CDR1 is MGHRA, CDR2 YSYEKL, per germline. The V segment lost 2 bases and the J segment 1 base; nucleotides outside the gene matches: 1. The CDR3 runs 16 residues. This chain's CDR3 is CASSQWTSGGQETQYF. CDR3 coding DNA: TGCGCCAGCAGCCAATGGACTAGCGGGGGCCAAGAGACCCAGTACTTC.